This TCR beta chain derives from a study of blood T cell repertoires in COVID-19. Study-wide context: Sites across the United States, Italy and Spain contributed samples from acute and convalescent COVID-19.

Original processing notes: Estimation of nucleated cell counts relied on the amplification of reference gene primers. Repertoires were generated with immunoSEQ multiplex PCR, while TCRdb's copy carries only in-frame clones and drops some. For V, J and clone size, that table is used; D and trimming come from the DNA. The sample lists some 180,000 clones, around 85% occurring once. The V segment lost 4 bases and the J segment 5 bases; nucleotides outside the gene matches: 8. The CDR3 is made up of 16 amino acids. Per germline, CDR1 SGHRS and CDR2 YFSETQ. This chain links TRBV5-1 with TRBJ2-2, with 10 bases aligning to TRBD1. This TCR derives from a woman aged 55-75 years with acute or convalescent COVID-19. The material sequenced was peripheral blood. CDR3 loop: CASSQRTGQGTGELFF. CDR3 nucleotides: TGCGCCAGCAGCCAAAGAACGGGACAGGGGACCGGGGAGCTGTTTTTT.